This TCR beta chain was recovered during a study of T cell changes during pregnancy in multiple sclerosis. Using immunoSEQ multiplex PCR, the repertoire was profiled, and TCRdb retains in-frame clones only, with some absent. This table has 50,000 to 60,000 clones, roughly nine tenths appearing once. This CDR3 comprises 15 residues. Germline values: CDR1 SGHAT, CDR2 FQNNGV. The J segment lost 6 bases and the V segment lost 3 bases, leaving 7 bases of the junction unmatched. The chain links TRBV11-2 to TRBJ2-7; the match to TRBD2 covers 11 bases. The source was CD4+ T cells from peripheral blood mononuclear cells, collected in the first trimester of pregnancy. The source is a female donor with multiple sclerosis, enrolled in a pregnancy study. The CDR3 spells CASSFLAGGPTEQYF. CDR3 DNA: TGTGCCAGCAGCTTTTTAGCGGGGGGGCCCACCGAGCAGTACTTC.